This is a list of T cell receptor beta chains from one sample in a study of shared clonotypes between healthy human individuals. Profiling relied on immunoSEQ multiplex PCR, and the TCRdb table lists in-frame clones only, not all of them. The sample has approximately 710,000 clones, about 90% seen once; the top ten hold about 33%. Sequencing was performed on memory CD8+ T cells from PBMCs. The receptor source for this set is a man aged 18 to 30 in good health. Some clones in this sample may be carry-over from other donors' samples. Both conserved end residues are part of each CDR3. The D gene is left open where the match is weak. Not every row has a clone size; where given, it reads once, few, many or a size class.

D	V	size	J	CDR3	DNA
NA	TRBV2	NA	TRBJ2-6	CASSPVSGANVLTF	TGTGCCAGCAGCCCGGTCTCTGGGGCCAACGTCCTGACTTTC
NA	TRBV5-6	NA	TRBJ1-4	CASSLNDRGNEKLFF	TGTGCCAGCAGCTTGAATGACCGGGGAAACGAAAAACTGTTTTTT
TRBD2	TRBV29-1	NA	TRBJ2-7	CSAHGGSFYEQYF	TGCAGCGCCCACGGCGGGAGTTTCTACGAGCAGTACTTC
NA	TRBV27	NA	TRBJ2-3	CASGPTQYF	TGTGCCAGCGGACCTACGCAGTATTTT
NA	TRBV28	NA	TRBJ2-7	CASSYSRNEQYF	TGTGCCAGCAGCTATTCGAGGAACGAGCAGTACTTC
NA	TRBV6-5	NA	TRBJ2-7	CASSYSPGGSYEQYF	TGTGCCAGCAGTTACTCACCCGGCGGATCCTACGAGCAGTACTTC
NA	TRBV21-1	NA	TRBJ1-1	CASSSGLLNTEAFF	TGTGCCAGCAGCAGTGGACTGCTGAACACTGAAGCTTTCTTT
TRBD1	TRBV9	NA	TRBJ2-7	CASSVDRDGYEQYF	TGTGCCAGCAGCGTTGACAGGGACGGATACGAGCAGTACTTC
NA	TRBV7-3	once	TRBJ1-1	CASSPSPGWGTEAFF	TGTGCCAGCAGCCCCTCGCCGGGGTGGGGCACTGAAGCTTTCTTT
NA	TRBV4-1	NA	TRBJ2-7	CASSPTTLAEYEQYF	TGCGCCAGCAGCCCCACGACGTTGGCCGAGTACGAGCAGTACTTC
NA	TRBV6-1	NA	TRBJ1-2	CASSELGVDYGYTF	TGTGCCAGCAGTGAACTGGGGGTAGACTATGGCTACACCTTC
NA	TRBV2	NA	TRBJ2-3	CASSDLDTQYF	TGTGCCAGCAGTGATTTAGATACGCAGTATTTT
TRBD1	TRBV28	NA	TRBJ2-3	CASSFPPLQGASTDTQYF	TGTGCCAGCAGTTTCCCCCCCCTCCAGGGGGCCAGCACAGATACGCAGTATTTT
TRBD1	TRBV4-3	NA	TRBJ2-7	CASSQGQGAREQYF	TGCGCCAGCAGCCAAGGACAGGGGGCTCGCGAGCAGTACTTC
NA	TRBV13	NA	TRBJ2-2	CASSHPPGASTGELFF	TGTGCCAGCAGCCACCCCCCGGGGGCGAGCACCGGGGAGCTGTTTTTT
TRBD1	TRBV29-1	NA	TRBJ1-3	CSVWDRDSGNTIYF	TGCAGCGTTTGGGACAGGGACTCTGGAAACACCATATATTTT
NA	TRBV28	NA	TRBJ2-7	CASSFTLPSYEQYF	TGTGCCAGCAGTTTTACCCTCCCCAGCTACGAGCAGTACTTC
NA	TRBV7-9	once	TRBJ2-7	CASSAGKPYEQYF	TGTGCCAGCAGCGCCGGGAAACCCTACGAGCAGTACTTC
TRBD1	TRBV5-1	once	TRBJ2-7	CASSLQGWGYEQYF	TGCGCCAGCAGCTTACAGGGGTGGGGCTACGAGCAGTACTTC
NA	TRBV4-3	NA	TRBJ1-4	CASSRSGQRVLGEKLFF	TGCGCCAGCAGCCGGTCAGGACAGCGAGTCTTAGGGGAAAAACTGTTTTTT
NA	TRBV19	NA	TRBJ1-2	CASSSRGAAEKDYGYTF	TGTGCCAGTAGTTCACGGGGGGCAGCAGAGAAAGACTATGGCTACACCTTC
TRBD1	TRBV10-3	NA	TRBJ1-1	CAISVTGGTEAFF	TGTGCCATCAGTGTAACAGGGGGCACTGAAGCTTTCTTT
TRBD2	TRBV6-1	NA	TRBJ2-1	CASSEVGRASYNEQFF	TGTGCCAGCAGTGAAGTGGGGAGGGCTTCCTACAATGAGCAGTTCTTC
TRBD2	TRBV27	NA	TRBJ2-3	CASIGAGGPSRTQYF	TGTGCCAGCATTGGGGCGGGAGGGCCCTCGCGTACGCAGTATTTT
TRBD1	TRBV6-5	NA	TRBJ2-7	CASTQGAVHEQYF	TGTGCCAGCACCCAGGGGGCCGTCCACGAGCAGTACTTC
TRBD1	TRBV5-6	NA	TRBJ2-2	CASSPRDRVPGELFF	TGTGCCAGCAGCCCCCGGGACAGGGTTCCCGGGGAGCTGTTTTTT
TRBD2	TRBV9	NA	TRBJ2-5	CASTGGAGLFQETQYF	TGTGCCAGCACGGGAGGGGCTGGGCTCTTCCAAGAGACCCAGTACTTC
NA	TRBV5-6	NA	TRBJ1-2	CASSFGDGYTF	TGTGCCAGCAGCTTCGGGGACGGCTACACCTTC
NA	TRBV30	NA	TRBJ2-6	CAWSGLVLPGANVLTF	TGTGCCTGGAGCGGACTGGTGCTCCCGGGGGCCAACGTCCTGACTTTC